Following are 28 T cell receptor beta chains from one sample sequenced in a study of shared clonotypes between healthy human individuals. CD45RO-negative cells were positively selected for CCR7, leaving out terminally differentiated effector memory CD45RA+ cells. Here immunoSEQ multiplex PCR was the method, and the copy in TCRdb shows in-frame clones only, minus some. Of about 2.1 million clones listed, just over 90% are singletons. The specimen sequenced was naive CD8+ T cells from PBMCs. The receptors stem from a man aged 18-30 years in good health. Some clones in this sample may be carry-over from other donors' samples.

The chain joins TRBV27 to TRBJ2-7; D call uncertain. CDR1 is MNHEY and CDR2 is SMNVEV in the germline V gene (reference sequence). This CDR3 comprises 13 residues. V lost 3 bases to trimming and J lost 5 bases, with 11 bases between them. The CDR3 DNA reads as TGTGCCAGCAGTTTTCTTGGCAGCCACGAGCAGTACTTC. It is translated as CASSFLGSHEQYF.

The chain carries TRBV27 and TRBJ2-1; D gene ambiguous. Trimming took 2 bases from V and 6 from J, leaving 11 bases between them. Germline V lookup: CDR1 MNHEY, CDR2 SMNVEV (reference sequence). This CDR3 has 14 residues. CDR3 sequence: CASSLAPLVNEQFF. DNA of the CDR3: TGTGCCAGCAGTTTAGCTCCCCTAGTCAATGAGCAGTTCTTC.

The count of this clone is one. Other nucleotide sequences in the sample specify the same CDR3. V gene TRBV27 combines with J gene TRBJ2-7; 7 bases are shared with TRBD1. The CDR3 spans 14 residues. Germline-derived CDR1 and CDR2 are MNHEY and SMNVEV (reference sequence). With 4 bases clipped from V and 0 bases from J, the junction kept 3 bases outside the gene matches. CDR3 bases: TGTGCCAGCAGTTGGACAGGTAGCTCCTACGAGCAGTACTTC. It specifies CASSWTGSSYEQYF.

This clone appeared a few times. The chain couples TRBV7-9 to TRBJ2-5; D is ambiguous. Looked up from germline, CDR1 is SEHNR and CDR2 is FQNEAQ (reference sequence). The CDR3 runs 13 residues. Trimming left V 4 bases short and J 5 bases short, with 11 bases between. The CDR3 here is CASSSPAFETQYF. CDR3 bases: TGTGCCAGCAGCTCCCCGGCATTCGAGACCCAGTACTTC. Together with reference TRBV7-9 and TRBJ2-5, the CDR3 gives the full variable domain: DTGVSQNPRHKITKRGQNVTFRCDPISEHNRLYWYRQTLGQGPEFLTYFQNEAQLEKSRLLSDRFSAERPKGSFSTLEIQRTEQGDSAMYLCASSSPAFETQYFGPGTRLLVL.

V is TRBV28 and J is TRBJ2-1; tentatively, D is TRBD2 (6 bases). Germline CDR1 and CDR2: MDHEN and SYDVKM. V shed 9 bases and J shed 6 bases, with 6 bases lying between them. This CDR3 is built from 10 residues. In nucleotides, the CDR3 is TGTGCCAGGGGAGGCAATGAGCAGTTCTTC. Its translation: CARGGNEQFF.

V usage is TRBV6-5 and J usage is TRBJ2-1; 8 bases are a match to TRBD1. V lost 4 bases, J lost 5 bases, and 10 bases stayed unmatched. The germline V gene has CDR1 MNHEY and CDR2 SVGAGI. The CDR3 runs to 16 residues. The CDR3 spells CASSWGPGQVNNEQFF. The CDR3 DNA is TGTGCCAGCAGTTGGGGACCGGGACAGGTTAACAATGAGCAGTTCTTC.

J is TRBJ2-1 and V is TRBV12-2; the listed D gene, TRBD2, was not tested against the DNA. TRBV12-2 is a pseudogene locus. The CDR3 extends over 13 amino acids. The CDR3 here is CASRPEGGNEQFF. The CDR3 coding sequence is TGTGCAAGTCGCCCAGAGGGCGGTAATGAGCAGTTCTTC.

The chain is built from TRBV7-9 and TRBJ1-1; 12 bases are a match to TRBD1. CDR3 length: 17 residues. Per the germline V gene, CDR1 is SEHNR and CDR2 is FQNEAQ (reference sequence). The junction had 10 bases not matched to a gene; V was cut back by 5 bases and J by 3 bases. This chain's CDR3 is CASSPLGQGAGDTEAFF. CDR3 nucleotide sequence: TGTGCCAGCAGCCCGCTGGGACAGGGGGCGGGTGACACTGAAGCTTTCTTT.

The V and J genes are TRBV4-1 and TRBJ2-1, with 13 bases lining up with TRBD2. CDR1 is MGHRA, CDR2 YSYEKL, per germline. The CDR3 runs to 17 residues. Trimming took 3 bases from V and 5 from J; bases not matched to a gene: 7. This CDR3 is CASSHQLAGGRDNEQFF. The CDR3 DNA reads TGCGCCAGCAGCCACCAACTAGCGGGAGGGAGGGACAATGAGCAGTTCTTC.

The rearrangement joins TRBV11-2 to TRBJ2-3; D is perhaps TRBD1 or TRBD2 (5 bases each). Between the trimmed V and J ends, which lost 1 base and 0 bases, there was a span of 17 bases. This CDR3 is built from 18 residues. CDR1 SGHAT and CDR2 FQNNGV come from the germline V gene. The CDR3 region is CASSLGAGGHLSTDTQYF. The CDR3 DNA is TGTGCCAGCAGCTTAGGCGCCGGAGGACACCTAAGCACAGATACGCAGTATTTT.

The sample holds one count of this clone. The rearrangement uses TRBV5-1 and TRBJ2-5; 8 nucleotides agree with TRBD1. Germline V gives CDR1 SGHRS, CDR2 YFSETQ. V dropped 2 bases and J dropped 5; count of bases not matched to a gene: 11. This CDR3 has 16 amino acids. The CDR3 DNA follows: TGCGCCAGCAGCTTTCTCACTGGACAGGGCGGGGAGACCCAGTACTTC. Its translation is CASSFLTGQGGETQYF.

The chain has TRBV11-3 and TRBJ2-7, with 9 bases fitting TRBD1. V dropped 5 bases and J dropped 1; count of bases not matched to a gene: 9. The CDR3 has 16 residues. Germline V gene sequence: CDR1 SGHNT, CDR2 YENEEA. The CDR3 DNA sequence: TGTGCCAGCAGCCCTCCTTTGGGGACAGGGTCCTACGAGCAGTACTTC. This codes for CASSPPLGTGSYEQYF.

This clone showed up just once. The CDR3 here is CASSATSGAHNEQFF. The CDR3 nucleotides are TGTGCCAGCAGCGCCACTAGCGGAGCCCACAATGAGCAGTTCTTC. The V call is TRBV9, the J call TRBJ2-1; 8 positions agree with TRBD2. CDR3 size: 15 residues. V shed 3 bases, J shed 5 bases, and the junction held 7 bases outside the gene matches. The germline V gene encodes CDR1 SGDLS and CDR2 YYNGEE.

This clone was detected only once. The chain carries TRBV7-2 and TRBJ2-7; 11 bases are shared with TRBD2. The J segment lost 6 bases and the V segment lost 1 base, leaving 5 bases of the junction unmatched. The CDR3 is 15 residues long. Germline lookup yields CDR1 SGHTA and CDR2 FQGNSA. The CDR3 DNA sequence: TGTGCCAGCAGCTTAGTACTAGCGGGAGTTAGCGAGCAGTACTTC. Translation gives CASSLVLAGVSEQYF.

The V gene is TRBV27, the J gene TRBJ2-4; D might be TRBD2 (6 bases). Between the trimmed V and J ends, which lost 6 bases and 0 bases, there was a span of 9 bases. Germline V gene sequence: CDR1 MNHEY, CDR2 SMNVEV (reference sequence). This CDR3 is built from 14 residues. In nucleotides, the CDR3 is TGTGCCAGCAGCCCCGGGGGAGCCAAAAACATTCAGTACTTC. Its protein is CASSPGGAKNIQYF.

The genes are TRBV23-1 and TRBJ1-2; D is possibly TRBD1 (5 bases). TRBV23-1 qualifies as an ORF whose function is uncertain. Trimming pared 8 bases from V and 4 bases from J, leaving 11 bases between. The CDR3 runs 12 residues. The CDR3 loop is CASPTEVYGYTF. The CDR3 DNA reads TGCGCCAGCCCGACAGAAGTCTATGGCTACACCTTC.

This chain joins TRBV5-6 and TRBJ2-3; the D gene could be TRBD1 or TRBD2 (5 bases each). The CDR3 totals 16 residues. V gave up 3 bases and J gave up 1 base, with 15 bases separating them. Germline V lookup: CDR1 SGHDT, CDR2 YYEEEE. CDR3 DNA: TGTGCCAGCAGCTCCCGCCGGGACCGGGGCACAGATACGCAGTATTTT. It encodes CASSSRRDRGTDTQYF.

As DNA, the CDR3 is TGTGCCAGCAGGGAGAGTGGGAACTACGAGCAGTACTTC. Amino acid sequence: CASRESGNYEQYF. This chain uses TRBV2 with TRBJ2-7, with D unclear. This CDR3 has 13 residues. CDR1 SNHLY and CDR2 FYNNEI come from the germline V gene. V shed 6 bases and J shed 3 bases, with 12 bases lying between them.

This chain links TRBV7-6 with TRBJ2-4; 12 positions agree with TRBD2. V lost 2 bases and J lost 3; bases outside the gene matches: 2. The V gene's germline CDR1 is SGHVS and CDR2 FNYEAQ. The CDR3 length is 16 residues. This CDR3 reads CASSLLAGGDKNIQYF. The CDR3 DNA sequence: TGTGCCAGCAGCTTACTAGCGGGAGGGGACAAAAACATTCAGTACTTC.

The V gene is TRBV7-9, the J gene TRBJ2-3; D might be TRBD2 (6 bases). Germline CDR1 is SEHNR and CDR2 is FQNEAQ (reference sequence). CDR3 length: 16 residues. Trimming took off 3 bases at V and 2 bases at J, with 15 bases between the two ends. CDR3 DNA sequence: TGTGCCAGCAGCTTGAACACGGGACTTAACACAGATACGCAGTATTTT. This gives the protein CASSLNTGLNTDTQYF. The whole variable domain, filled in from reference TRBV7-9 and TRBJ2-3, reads DTGVSQNPRHKITKRGQNVTFRCDPISEHNRLYWYRQTLGQGPEFLTYFQNEAQLEKSRLLSDRFSAERPKGSFSTLEIQRTEQGDSAMYLCASSLNTGLNTDTQYFGPGTRLTVL.

In DNA form, the CDR3 reads TGTGCCAGCACAGACGGAGGGGTTGATGAAAAACTGTTTTTT. Translated, it gives CASTDGGVDEKLFF. V and J are TRBV25-1 and TRBJ1-4; perhaps TRBD1 as D (5 bases). Germline V gene sequence: CDR1 MGHDK, CDR2 SYGVNS. CDR3 length: 14 amino acids. V was clipped by 7 bases and J by 6 bases, with 15 bases between them. Using reference TRBV25-1 and TRBJ1-4 for the parts outside the CDR3, the full variable domain is EADIYQTPRYLVIGTGKKITLECSQTMGHDKMYWYQQDPGMELHLIHYSYGVNSTEKGDLSSESTVSRIRTEHFPLTLESARPSHTSQYLCASTDGGVDEKLFFGSGTQLSVL.

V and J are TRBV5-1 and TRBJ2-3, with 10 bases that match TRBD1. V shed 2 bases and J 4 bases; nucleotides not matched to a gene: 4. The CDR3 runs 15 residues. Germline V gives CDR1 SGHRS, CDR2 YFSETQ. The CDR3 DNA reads TGCGCCAGCAGCTTCGGGACAGGGGAAGCAGATACGCAGTATTTT. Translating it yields CASSFGTGEADTQYF.

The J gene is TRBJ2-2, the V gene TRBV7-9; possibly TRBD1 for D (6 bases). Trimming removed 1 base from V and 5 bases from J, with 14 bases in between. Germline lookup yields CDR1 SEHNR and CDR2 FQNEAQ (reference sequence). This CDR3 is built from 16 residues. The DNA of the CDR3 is TGTGCCAGCAGCTTAGGGTCCCAGGGGCAAACCGGGGAGCTGTTTTTT. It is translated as CASSLGSQGQTGELFF.

This CDR3 is CASSQGDSGAYEQYF. CDR3 sequence (DNA): TGCGCCAGCAGCCAGGGGGACTCGGGGGCCTACGAGCAGTACTTC. The chain combines TRBV4-3 with TRBJ2-7; possible D gene TRBD2, 6 bases. This CDR3 comprises 15 residues. Trimming stripped 3 bases from V and 2 bases from J, with 14 bases between. Germline lookup yields CDR1 LGHNA and CDR2 YSLEER.

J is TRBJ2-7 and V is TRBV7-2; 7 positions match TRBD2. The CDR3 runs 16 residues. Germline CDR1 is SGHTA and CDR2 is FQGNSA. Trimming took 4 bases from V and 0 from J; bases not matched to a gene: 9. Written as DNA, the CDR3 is TGTGCCAGCAGCTCGGTCTCCCCGGGGGGCTCCTACGAGCAGTACTTC. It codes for CASSSVSPGGSYEQYF.

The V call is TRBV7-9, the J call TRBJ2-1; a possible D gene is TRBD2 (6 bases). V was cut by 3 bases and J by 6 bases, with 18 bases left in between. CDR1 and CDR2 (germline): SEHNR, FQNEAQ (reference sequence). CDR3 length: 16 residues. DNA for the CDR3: TGTGCCAGCAGCTTCTTCTTAGCGGAGCCGTCCAATGAGCAGTTCTTC. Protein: CASSFFLAEPSNEQFF.

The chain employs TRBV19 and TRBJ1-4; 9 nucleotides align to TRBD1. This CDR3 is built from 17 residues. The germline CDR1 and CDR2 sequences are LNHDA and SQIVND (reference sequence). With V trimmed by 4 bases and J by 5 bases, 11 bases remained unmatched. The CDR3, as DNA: TGTGCCAGTAGTACCCCCTGGACAGGGGAGATCAATGAAAAACTGTTTTTT. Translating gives CASSTPWTGEINEKLFF.

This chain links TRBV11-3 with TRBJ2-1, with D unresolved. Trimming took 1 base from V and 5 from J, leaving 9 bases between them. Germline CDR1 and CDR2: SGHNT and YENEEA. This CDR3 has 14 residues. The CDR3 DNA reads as TGTGCCAGCAGCTTAGTTGGTGGGAACAATGAGCAGTTCTTC. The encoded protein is CASSLVGGNNEQFF.